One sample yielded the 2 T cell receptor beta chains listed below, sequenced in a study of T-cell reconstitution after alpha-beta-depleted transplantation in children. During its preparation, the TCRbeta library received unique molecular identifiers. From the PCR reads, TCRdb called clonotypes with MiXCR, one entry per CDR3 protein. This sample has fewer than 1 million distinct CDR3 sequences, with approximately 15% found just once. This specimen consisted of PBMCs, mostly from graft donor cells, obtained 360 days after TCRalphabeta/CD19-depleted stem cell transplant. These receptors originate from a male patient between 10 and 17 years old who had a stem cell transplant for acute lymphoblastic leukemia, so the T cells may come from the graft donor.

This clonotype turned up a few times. The CDR3 region is CATSSGQVTDTQYF. CDR3 DNA sequence: TGTGCCACCAGCAGTGGACAGGTAACAGATACGCAGTATTTT. The J gene is TRBJ2-3, the V gene TRBV15; 7 nucleotides line up with TRBD1. There are 14 residues in the CDR3. Germline CDR1 is LNHNV and CDR2 is YYDKDF (reference sequence). The trim removed 3 bases at V and 3 bases at J, leaving 3 bases unmatched. The entire variable domain, with the rest obtained from reference TRBV15 and TRBJ2-3, is as follows: DAMVIQNPRYQVTQFGKPVTLSCSQTLNHNVMYWYQQKSSQAPKLLFHYYDKDFNNEADTPDNFQSRRPNTSFCFLDIRSPGLGDTAMYLCATSSGQVTDTQYFGPGTRLTVL.

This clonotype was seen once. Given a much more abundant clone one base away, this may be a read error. Written as DNA, the CDR3 is TGCAGCGTTAAACAACACAAAGCTTTCTTT. Residues: CSVKQHKAFF. J is TRBJ1-1 and V is TRBV29-1; no clear D. V lost 5 bases and J lost 9, with 10 bases in between. CDR3 length equals 10 residues. The V gene's germline CDR1 is SQVTM and CDR2 ANQGSEA.